This T cell receptor beta chain is drawn from a study of OX40 agonist ivuxolimab in advanced cancers. Germline V gene data show CDR1 as MDHEN and CDR2 as SYDVKM. The CDR3 runs 16 residues. The J segment lost 7 bases and the V segment lost 5 bases, leaving 13 bases of the junction unmatched. The protocol was immunoSEQ multiplex PCR, while the TCRdb copy is restricted to in-frame clones and leaves out a portion. The profile shows 82,000 or so clones, 92% of them singletons. The V gene is TRBV28, the J gene TRBJ1-2, with TRBD1 matching over 10 bases. Source: CD4+ or CD8+ T cells sorted from blood, taken in a trial of the OX40 agonist ivuxolimab. The sequence was obtained from an adult with an advanced solid tumor such as melanoma, head and neck, liver or kidney cancer. The chain's CDR3 is CASSIPSDRGLGGYTF. The CDR3 bases are TGTGCCAGCAGTATCCCAAGCGACAGGGGGCTAGGTGGCTACACCTTC.